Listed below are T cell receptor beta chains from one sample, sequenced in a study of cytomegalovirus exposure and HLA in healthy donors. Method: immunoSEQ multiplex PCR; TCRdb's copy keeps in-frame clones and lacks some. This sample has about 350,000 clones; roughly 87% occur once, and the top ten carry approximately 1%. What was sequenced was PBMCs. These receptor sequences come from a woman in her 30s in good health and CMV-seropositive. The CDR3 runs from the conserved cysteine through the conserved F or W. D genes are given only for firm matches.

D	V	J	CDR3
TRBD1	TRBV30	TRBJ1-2	CAWSPQGAGNYGYTF
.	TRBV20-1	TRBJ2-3	CSARVTDTQYF
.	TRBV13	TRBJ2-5	CASRSRAEVQETQYF
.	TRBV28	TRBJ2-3	CASSWVNRADTQYF
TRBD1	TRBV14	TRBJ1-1	CASSQVTGYEAFF
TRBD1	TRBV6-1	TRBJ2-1	CASSFPGTAYNEQFF
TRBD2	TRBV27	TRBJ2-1	CASSPVMGTSGRVWWNEQFF
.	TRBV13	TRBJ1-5	CASSSGRNSNQPQHF
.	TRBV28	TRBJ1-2	CASRTIILTGYTF
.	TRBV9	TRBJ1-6	CASSAETGTYSPLHF
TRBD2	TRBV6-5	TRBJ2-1	CASSYFSGASYNEQFF
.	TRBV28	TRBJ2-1	CASSPISAASYNEQFF
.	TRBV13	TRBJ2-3	CASSISVTRVTDTQYF
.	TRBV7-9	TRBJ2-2	CASSLPGELFF
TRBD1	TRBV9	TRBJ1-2	CASSVARGQGSSNYGYTF
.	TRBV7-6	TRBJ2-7	CASSLNAYEQYF
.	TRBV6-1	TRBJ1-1	CASSERDPLPVIEAFF
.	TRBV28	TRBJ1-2	CASSSKLGGLKTSLRYTF
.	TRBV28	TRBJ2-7	CASTGVGDYEQYF
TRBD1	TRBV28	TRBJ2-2	CASSPGTGNTGELFF
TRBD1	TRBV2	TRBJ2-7	CASSRDRAYEQYF
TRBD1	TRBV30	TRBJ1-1	CAWGTGVDTEAFF
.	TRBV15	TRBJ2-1	CATSGRGFRDEQFF
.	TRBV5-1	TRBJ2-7	CASSPGVYEQYF
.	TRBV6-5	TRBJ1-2	CASTKAQGVGYTF
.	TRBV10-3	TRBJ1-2	CAISESPGPNYGYTF
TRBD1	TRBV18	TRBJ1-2	CASSPHGTGDGYTF
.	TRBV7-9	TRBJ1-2	CASSGNRDTNYGYTF
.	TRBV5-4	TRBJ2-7	CASRNPGQSSYEQYF
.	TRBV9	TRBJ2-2	CASTRDGGELFF
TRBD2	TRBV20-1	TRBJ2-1	CSAGRGEQFF
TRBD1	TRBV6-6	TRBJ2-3	CASSLLDRESADTQYF
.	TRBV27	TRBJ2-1	CASIPPGVGYSYNEQFF
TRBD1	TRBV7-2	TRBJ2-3	CASSLGTAVWGPDTQYF
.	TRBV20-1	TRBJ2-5	CSARLTQYF